This passage covers 7 T cell receptor beta chains from one sample sequenced in a study of blood T cell repertoires in COVID-19. TCRdb's table, derived via immunoSEQ multiplex PCR, lists solely in-frame clones and lacks some. In the table there are some 150,000 clones, 75% to 90% of which are singletons. The specimen sequenced was PBMCs or T cells enriched from blood (not recorded which). These receptors all stem from a man aged 50 to 59 who had recovered from COVID-19.

CDR3 protein: CASSLDTGTYEQYF. The CDR3 DNA follows: TGTGCCAGCAGCTTAGATACGGGAACCTACGAGCAGTACTTC. The V gene is TRBV7-2, the J gene TRBJ2-7; a weak D match, TRBD2 (5 bases). V lost 1 base to trimming and J lost 2 bases, with 9 bases between them. Germline loops: CDR1 SGHTA, CDR2 FQGNSA. This CDR3 region has 14 residues.

The rearrangement joins TRBV18 to TRBJ1-5, with TRBD1 matching 7 bases. Trimming cost V 6 bases and J 4 bases; bases outside gene matches: 6. This CDR3 region has 14 residues. Germline CDR1 is KGHSH and CDR2 is LQKENI. For the CDR3, the DNA is TGTGCCAGCTCCCCGGGACAGATGAATCAGCCCCAGCATTTT. Its protein product is CASSPGQMNQPQHF.

This clone was counted once. The chain carries TRBV14 and TRBJ2-7; possibly TRBD2 for D (7 bases). Per the germline V gene, CDR1 is SGHDN and CDR2 is FVKESK. The ends were cut back, 2 bases at V and 6 bases at J, with 23 bases in the middle. This CDR3 has 17 amino acids. The CDR3 reads CASSQFLGEGVLGEQYF. As DNA, the CDR3 is TGTGCCAGCAGCCAATTCCTCGGGGAGGGGGTTCTTGGCGAGCAGTACTTC.

The chain uses TRBV5-1 and TRBJ2-7, with 10 bases matching TRBD2. J lost 0 bases, V lost 3 bases, and 3 bases had no gene match. Germline-derived CDR1 and CDR2 are SGHRS and YFSETQ. This CDR3 comprises 15 residues. CDR3 sequence reads: CASSSGLAASYEQYF. In DNA form, the CDR3 reads TGCGCCAGCAGCTCAGGACTAGCGGCCTCCTACGAGCAGTACTTC.

The DNA of the CDR3 is TGTGCCAGCTCACTCACAGGGGGGGGCACAGATACGCAGTATTTT. Its translation: CASSLTGGGTDTQYF. V and J are TRBV18 and TRBJ2-3, with a weak D call TRBD1 (8 bases). The V gene's germline CDR1 is KGHSH and CDR2 LQKENI. The V end was cut by 4 bases, the J end by 1 base, with 12 bases between. The CDR3 runs to 15 residues.

The J gene is TRBJ2-3, the V gene TRBV5-1, with D tentatively TRBD1 (6 bases). Between the trimmed V and J ends, which lost 4 bases and 2 bases, there was a span of 17 bases. From germline, CDR1 is SGHRS and CDR2 YFSETQ. The CDR3 contains 16 residues. CDR3 in amino acids: CASSRALGALTDTQYF. CDR3 DNA: TGCGCCAGCAGCAGGGCCCTGGGGGCCCTCACAGATACGCAGTATTTT.

This clone showed up just a few times. V gene TRBV27 combines with J gene TRBJ2-1; TRBD1 matches at 7 bases. Germline values: CDR1 MNHEY, CDR2 SMNVEV (reference sequence). CDR3 length: 15 amino acids. The trim removed 3 bases at V and 4 bases at J, leaving 6 bases unmatched. CDR3 bases: TGTGCCAGCAGTTTGGGGGACAGCTTTTACAATGAGCAGTTCTTC. Translation: CASSLGDSFYNEQFF.